This is a list of T cell receptor beta chains from one sample in a study of blood T cell repertoires in COVID-19. Using immunoSEQ multiplex PCR, the repertoire was profiled, and TCRdb retains in-frame clones only, with some absent. The sample carries about 370,000 clones, approximately 88% recorded once. The specimen sequenced was peripheral blood. Receptors were obtained from a woman aged 25 to 39 with COVID-19, enrolled during active disease. The CDR3 runs from the conserved cysteine through the conserved F or W. The order of the fields is J gene, D gene, clone size, V gene, CDR3 DNA, CDR3 protein. A D gene is named only where the DNA matches it firmly. Part of the rows lack a size; the others show once, few, many or a class for expanded clones.

j_gene: TRBJ2-5; d_gene: .; abundance: once; v_gene: TRBV28; CDR3nt: TGTGCCAGCAGTTTGGGAGGCAGGGAAGAGACCCAGTACTTC; CDR3aa: CASSLGGREETQYF
j_gene: TRBJ2-7; d_gene: .; abundance: .; v_gene: TRBV6-5; CDR3nt: TGTGCCAGCAGTTACTCGCCGGGCTCCTACGAGCAGTACTTC; CDR3aa: CASSYSPGSYEQYF
j_gene: TRBJ1-2; d_gene: TRBD1; abundance: .; v_gene: TRBV29-1; CDR3nt: TGCAGCGCACAGGGACAGAACTATGGCTACACCTTC; CDR3aa: CSAQGQNYGYTF
j_gene: TRBJ2-3; d_gene: TRBD1; abundance: .; v_gene: TRBV10-3; CDR3nt: TGTGCCATCAGTGGTCCGGGACAGGAGAGCACAGATACGCAGTATTTT; CDR3aa: CAISGPGQESTDTQYF
j_gene: TRBJ2-7; d_gene: .; abundance: .; v_gene: TRBV27; CDR3nt: TGTGCCAGTTCGGTAGGCGGCTCCTACGAGCAGTACTTC; CDR3aa: CASSVGGSYEQYF
j_gene: TRBJ2-2; d_gene: .; abundance: .; v_gene: TRBV4-3; CDR3nt: TGCGCCAGCAGCCAAGCGATCGGGAGGGGGCCCGGGGAGCTGTTTTTT; CDR3aa: CASSQAIGRGPGELFF
j_gene: TRBJ2-2; d_gene: TRBD2; abundance: once; v_gene: TRBV5-4; CDR3nt: TGTGCCAGCAGCTTGTCAGCGGGAGGTACCGGGGAGCTGTTTTTT; CDR3aa: CASSLSAGGTGELFF
j_gene: TRBJ1-5; d_gene: TRBD1; abundance: once; v_gene: TRBV19; CDR3nt: TGTGCCAGCGGATTGTACGAACGGACAGGGGCATATAGCAATCAGCCCCAGCATTTT; CDR3aa: CASGLYERTGAYSNQPQHF
j_gene: TRBJ2-3; d_gene: .; abundance: .; v_gene: TRBV9; CDR3nt: TGTGCCAGCAGCGCAGGAGGGGCAGATACGCAGTATTTT; CDR3aa: CASSAGGADTQYF
j_gene: TRBJ2-1; d_gene: .; abundance: .; v_gene: TRBV3-1/TRBV3-2; CDR3nt: TGTGCCAGCAGCGAGGGCGGGGCTATCTACAATGAGCAGTTCTTC; CDR3aa: CASSEGGAIYNEQFF
j_gene: TRBJ2-5; d_gene: TRBD2; abundance: .; v_gene: TRBV6-2/TRBV6-3; CDR3nt: TGTGCCAGCAGTTACAGGACTAGCGGGGGACAAGAGACCCAGTACTTC; CDR3aa: CASSYRTSGGQETQYF
j_gene: TRBJ1-3; d_gene: .; abundance: .; v_gene: TRBV7-8; CDR3nt: TGTGCCAGCAGCTTAGGTCGCAGGGTTTTTGGAAACACCATATATTTT; CDR3aa: CASSLGRRVFGNTIYF
j_gene: TRBJ2-5; d_gene: TRBD2; abundance: .; v_gene: TRBV25-1; CDR3nt: TGTGCCAGCAGTGAAAGTACTAGCGGGACCCTAGAGACCCAGTACTTC; CDR3aa: CASSESTSGTLETQYF
j_gene: TRBJ1-2; d_gene: .; abundance: .; v_gene: TRBV13; CDR3nt: TGTGCCAGCAGCCCGGGGGGGGACATGGCTGGCTACACCTTC; CDR3aa: CASSPGGDMAGYTF
j_gene: TRBJ1-6; d_gene: .; abundance: .; v_gene: TRBV4-1; CDR3nt: TGCGCCAGCAGCCAAGATGGGGGGAGCTCCTATAATTCACCCCTCCACTTT; CDR3aa: CASSQDGGSSYNSPLHF
j_gene: TRBJ1-5; d_gene: TRBD1; abundance: .; v_gene: TRBV6-2/TRBV6-3; CDR3nt: TGTGCCAGCAGTTGGACCGACAGGGGCCCCCAGCCCCAGCATTTT; CDR3aa: CASSWTDRGPQPQHF
j_gene: TRBJ1-5; d_gene: .; abundance: .; v_gene: TRBV5-6; CDR3nt: TGTGCCAGCAGCTTGGCCAGTATCGATCAGCCCCAGCATTTT; CDR3aa: CASSLASIDQPQHF
j_gene: TRBJ2-3; d_gene: TRBD2; abundance: .; v_gene: TRBV19; CDR3nt: TGTGCCAGTAGTACCCCGGGACTAGCGGGGACAGATACGCAGTATTTT; CDR3aa: CASSTPGLAGTDTQYF
j_gene: TRBJ2-1; d_gene: .; abundance: .; v_gene: TRBV7-8; CDR3nt: TGTGCCAGCAGCTTAGGCCGGGAGCTCAATGAGCAGTTCTTC; CDR3aa: CASSLGRELNEQFF
j_gene: TRBJ1-2; d_gene: .; abundance: .; v_gene: TRBV28; CDR3nt: TGTGCCAGCAGTTTAGACATGTATGGCTACACCTTC; CDR3aa: CASSLDMYGYTF
j_gene: TRBJ1-5; d_gene: .; abundance: .; v_gene: TRBV25-1; CDR3nt: TGTGCCAGCAGTGGGCAGGGGAAGGGACAGCCCCAGCATTTT; CDR3aa: CASSGQGKGQPQHF
j_gene: TRBJ1-1; d_gene: .; abundance: .; v_gene: TRBV11-3; CDR3nt: TGTGCCAGCGCGCAGACAGGCGTTAAGACTGAAGCTTTCTTT; CDR3aa: CASAQTGVKTEAFF
j_gene: TRBJ2-2; d_gene: .; abundance: .; v_gene: TRBV6-6; CDR3nt: TGTGCCGCACATTTGGACACCGGGGAGCTGTTTTTT; CDR3aa: CAAHLDTGELFF
j_gene: TRBJ1-1; d_gene: .; abundance: .; v_gene: TRBV2; CDR3nt: TGTGCCAGCAGTGGGAGGTTGGGCACTGAAGCTTTCTTT; CDR3aa: CASSGRLGTEAFF
j_gene: TRBJ1-4; d_gene: TRBD1; abundance: .; v_gene: TRBV5-6; CDR3nt: TGTGCCAGCAGCTTGGCTAGGGGGCCAACTAATGAAAAACTGTTTTTT; CDR3aa: CASSLARGPTNEKLFF
j_gene: TRBJ1-2; d_gene: .; abundance: few; v_gene: TRBV6-2/TRBV6-3; CDR3nt: TGTGCCAGCAGTTCTCAGGAATTCTATGGCTACACCTTC; CDR3aa: CASSSQEFYGYTF
j_gene: TRBJ2-7; d_gene: TRBD2; abundance: .; v_gene: TRBV6-5; CDR3nt: TGTGCCAGCAGCAGACTAGCTTATGAGCAGTACTTC; CDR3aa: CASSRLAYEQYF
j_gene: TRBJ1-6; d_gene: .; abundance: few; v_gene: TRBV7-2; CDR3nt: TGTGCCAGCAGCCAACAGGGATCCTATAATTCACCCCTCCACTTT; CDR3aa: CASSQQGSYNSPLHF
j_gene: TRBJ1-1; d_gene: .; abundance: .; v_gene: TRBV2; CDR3nt: TGTGCCAGCAGTGACGGCAGGGACACTGAAGCTTTCTTT; CDR3aa: CASSDGRDTEAFF
j_gene: TRBJ1-5; d_gene: .; abundance: .; v_gene: TRBV24-1; CDR3nt: TGTGCCACCAGTGATCTGGGACATATCTCCAATCAGCCCCAGCATTTT; CDR3aa: CATSDLGHISNQPQHF
j_gene: TRBJ2-1; d_gene: TRBD2; abundance: .; v_gene: TRBV5-1; CDR3nt: TGCGCCAGCAGCCCCGGGACTAGTGGTGGCAATGAGCAGTTCTTC; CDR3aa: CASSPGTSGGNEQFF
j_gene: TRBJ1-1; d_gene: .; abundance: .; v_gene: TRBV20-1; CDR3nt: TGCAGTGCTAGTCCCGACTTGAACACTGAAGCTTTCTTT; CDR3aa: CSASPDLNTEAFF
j_gene: TRBJ2-7; d_gene: .; abundance: .; v_gene: TRBV4-1; CDR3nt: TGCGCCAGCAGCCAGGGCCCGGGGCGGGGAATGAACTACGAGCAGTACTTC; CDR3aa: CASSQGPGRGMNYEQYF
j_gene: TRBJ1-1; d_gene: TRBD1; abundance: .; v_gene: TRBV19; CDR3nt: TGTGCCAGTAGTATAGACGAGGACAGGGGCCGGCAAGCTTTCTTT; CDR3aa: CASSIDEDRGRQAFF
j_gene: TRBJ2-2; d_gene: .; abundance: .; v_gene: TRBV4-3; CDR3nt: TGCGCCAGCAGCCAAGATCACAGGAACACCGGGGAGCTGTTTTTT; CDR3aa: CASSQDHRNTGELFF
j_gene: TRBJ1-5; d_gene: .; abundance: few; v_gene: TRBV28; CDR3nt: TGTGCCAGCTCGGTGGCGGGCAATCAGCCCCAGCATTTT; CDR3aa: CASSVAGNQPQHF
j_gene: TRBJ2-1; d_gene: TRBD1; abundance: .; v_gene: TRBV11-2; CDR3nt: TGTGCCAGCAGCTCCCGGGACAGGGTGGGCAATGAGCAGTTCTTC; CDR3aa: CASSSRDRVGNEQFF
j_gene: TRBJ2-3; d_gene: TRBD2; abundance: .; v_gene: TRBV11-2; CDR3nt: TGTGCCAGCAGCTTTGGGCTAGCGGGGGGTGTGACGGATACGCAGTATTTT; CDR3aa: CASSFGLAGGVTDTQYF
j_gene: TRBJ2-7; d_gene: .; abundance: .; v_gene: TRBV7-8; CDR3nt: TGTGCCAGCAGCCTCCAGGGCTCCGAGCAGTACTTC; CDR3aa: CASSLQGSEQYF
j_gene: TRBJ2-3; d_gene: .; abundance: .; v_gene: TRBV2; CDR3nt: TGTGCCAGCAGTAAGTCCTCCCCAGCGTCGGATACGCAGTATTTT; CDR3aa: CASSKSSPASDTQYF
j_gene: TRBJ2-1; d_gene: TRBD1; abundance: .; v_gene: TRBV2; CDR3nt: TGTGCCAGCATGGGCGGGACAGGGGGCGGGAATGAGCAGTTCTTC; CDR3aa: CASMGGTGGGNEQFF
j_gene: TRBJ2-4; d_gene: .; abundance: .; v_gene: TRBV10-2; CDR3nt: TGCGCCAGCAGGGACAGCGCAATAGCCAAAAACATTCAGTACTTC; CDR3aa: CASRDSAIAKNIQYF
j_gene: TRBJ2-3; d_gene: .; abundance: .; v_gene: TRBV2; CDR3nt: TGTGCCAGCAGGGTTAGTTCAGATACGCAGTATTTT; CDR3aa: CASRVSSDTQYF
j_gene: TRBJ2-6; d_gene: .; abundance: .; v_gene: TRBV18; CDR3nt: TGTGCCAGCTCATCCTTAGAGCGGGCTGGGGCCAACGTCCTGACTTTC; CDR3aa: CASSSLERAGANVLTF
j_gene: TRBJ1-1; d_gene: TRBD1; abundance: .; v_gene: TRBV10-1; CDR3nt: TGCGCCAGCAGTGGTGACAGGGACACTGAAGCTTTCTTT; CDR3aa: CASSGDRDTEAFF
j_gene: TRBJ1-1; d_gene: .; abundance: .; v_gene: TRBV9; CDR3nt: TGTGCCAGCCGGGTTTGGGAGGGAGAAGCTTTCTTT; CDR3aa: CASRVWEGEAFF
j_gene: TRBJ1-2; d_gene: TRBD1; abundance: .; v_gene: TRBV7-9; CDR3nt: TGTGCCAGCAGCGCCCAGGGGGATGTGTTCCTACCATACTATGGCTACACCTTC; CDR3aa: CASSAQGDVFLPYYGYTF
j_gene: TRBJ2-3; d_gene: .; abundance: .; v_gene: TRBV9; CDR3nt: TGTGCCAGCAGCGAATGGGACATTAGCACAGATACGCAGTATTTT; CDR3aa: CASSEWDISTDTQYF
j_gene: TRBJ2-6; d_gene: .; abundance: once; v_gene: TRBV10-1; CDR3nt: TGCGCCAGCAGTGAGGGCTTCGGGGCCAACGTCCTGACTTTC; CDR3aa: CASSEGFGANVLTF
j_gene: TRBJ1-2; d_gene: .; abundance: .; v_gene: TRBV2; CDR3nt: TGTGCCAGCGCACCGGGTACGGACTATGGCTACACCTTC; CDR3aa: CASAPGTDYGYTF
j_gene: TRBJ2-3; d_gene: TRBD2; abundance: .; v_gene: TRBV7-9; CDR3nt: TGTGCCAGCAGCTTAGGGCTAGCGGGTGCAGATACGCAGTATTTT; CDR3aa: CASSLGLAGADTQYF
j_gene: TRBJ1-2; d_gene: .; abundance: .; v_gene: TRBV11-2; CDR3nt: TGTGCCAGCAGCGAGTCAGGGGATTGGCAAAGTGGCTACACCTTC; CDR3aa: CASSESGDWQSGYTF
j_gene: TRBJ1-3; d_gene: .; abundance: .; v_gene: TRBV11-2; CDR3nt: TGTGCCAGCAGCTTTAGTACCCTGGGGGCGCTGGGAAACACCATATATTTT; CDR3aa: CASSFSTLGALGNTIYF
j_gene: TRBJ2-3; d_gene: TRBD1; abundance: .; v_gene: TRBV28; CDR3nt: TGTGCCAGCAGTTGGACAGGGGTTGGAGATACGCAGTATTTT; CDR3aa: CASSWTGVGDTQYF
j_gene: TRBJ2-3; d_gene: TRBD2; abundance: .; v_gene: TRBV5-1; CDR3nt: TGCGCCAGCAGCTTGGGCGGGAGTTCCGCTGAGACAGATACGCAGTATTTT; CDR3aa: CASSLGGSSAETDTQYF
j_gene: TRBJ1-1; d_gene: .; abundance: .; v_gene: TRBV28; CDR3nt: TGTGCCAGCGTTCCCTACCAGGGCGCTGAAGCTTTCTTT; CDR3aa: CASVPYQGAEAFF
j_gene: TRBJ2-2; d_gene: .; abundance: once; v_gene: TRBV24-1; CDR3nt: TGTGCCACCAGTGACCTGGGACAAACGGGGGAGCTGTTTTTT; CDR3aa: CATSDLGQTGELFF
j_gene: TRBJ2-2; d_gene: TRBD1; abundance: .; v_gene: TRBV7-6; CDR3nt: TGTGCCAGCAGCTTTATCCCGCAGGGGGCCGGGGAGCTGTTTTTT; CDR3aa: CASSFIPQGAGELFF
j_gene: TRBJ2-3; d_gene: .; abundance: .; v_gene: TRBV19; CDR3nt: TGTGCCAGTAGTATGGGGCAGTACACAGATACGCAGTATTTT; CDR3aa: CASSMGQYTDTQYF
j_gene: TRBJ2-5; d_gene: TRBD1; abundance: .; v_gene: TRBV6-5; CDR3nt: TGTGCCAGCAGTTACTACCCGACAGGGGGAGTGCACTTC; CDR3aa: CASSYYPTGGVHF